Described below is a single TCR beta chain sequence and its context. This receptor's antigen is unknown. Per-base qualities were not stored, and no clone one base away is much larger. TCRbeta CDR3 regions were amplified from genomic DNA by means of the immunoSEQ Assay, a bias-controlled multiplex PCR. The authors' pipeline ran thus. The number of nucleated cells in each sample was estimated by amplification of reference gene primers within the assay. To quantify the absolute abundance of each unique TCRbeta CDR3 rearrangement, sequence reads were collapsed and filtered. For each sample, productive Simpson clonality was calculated by taking the square root of Simpson's diversity index across productive rearrangements. The source is immuneACCESS, and TCRdb retained only in-frame sequences with V and J called. Part of the clones is not carried over; for the studies checked, unresolved V genes explain less than half of this, and the remainder is unexplained. That table gives V, J and clone size, and the DNA gave D and trimming. The sample table records 110,000 to 150,000 clones; 75% to 90% of these occur just once. The ten largest clonotypes hold approximately 3% of the sample.

This sample is part of a study of blood T cell repertoires in COVID-19 (TCRdb year 2020). Turning to the overall study: Samples covering the acute and convalescent phases of COVID-19 were provided by collaborators in the United States, Italy and Spain. Subjects who had been exposed to COVID-19, were actively infected with it, or had recovered from it provided the deeply sampled blood TCRbeta repertoires that made up the dataset. The samples were drawn from two sources: the first 160 participants of the ongoing ImmuneRACE study, and fewer than 1,500 subjects contributed by 6 global collaborators. The prospective study material was composed of cDNA or gDNA derived from T cells, B-cell-depleted T cells, or PBMCs. A de-identified subject ID, COVID-19 status, age in years and sex were almost always included in the sample metadata. Where HLA class I and class II types were available, the types were taken from metadata supplied by the sample provider, not from assay-based typing. The repertoires were released in a freely available public database intended as a resource for research on the immune response to SARS-CoV-2. Overall results and qualifications from the work: Clinical and demographic metadata were provided uncurated, with the amount varying by source and participant.

Collaborating institutions collected whole blood in K2EDTA tubes following their own protocols. Collaborator samples were shipped for TCRbeta analysis as frozen whole blood, isolated PBMCs, or DNA extracted from either sample type. As encoded in the germline V gene, CDR1 is KGHSH while CDR2 is LQKENI. The trim is 10 bases for V and 1 base for J, with a gap of 16 bases between the germline ends. The CDR3 runs 15 residues from the cysteine to the phenylalanine. The sequence is cut down to CDR3 DNA, 45 bases in frame from base 1. The rearranged chain carries TRBV18 and TRBJ2-2, with the D gene too uncertain to name. The sequencing input was peripheral blood. The receptor's source is a woman aged 60-70 years with active COVID-19. The nucleotides read TGTGCCACCCGCGATGCCTCGGGGAACACCGGGGAGCTGTTTTTT. The encoded protein is CATRDASGNTGELFF. Reference TRBV18 and TRBJ2-2 genes cover what lies past the CDR3, so the full variable domain is NAGVMQNPRHLVRRRGQEARLRCSPMKGHSHVYWYRQLPEEGLKFMVYLQKENIIDESGMPKERFSAEFPKEGPSILRIQQVVRGDSAAYFCATRDASGNTGELFFGEGSRLTVL.